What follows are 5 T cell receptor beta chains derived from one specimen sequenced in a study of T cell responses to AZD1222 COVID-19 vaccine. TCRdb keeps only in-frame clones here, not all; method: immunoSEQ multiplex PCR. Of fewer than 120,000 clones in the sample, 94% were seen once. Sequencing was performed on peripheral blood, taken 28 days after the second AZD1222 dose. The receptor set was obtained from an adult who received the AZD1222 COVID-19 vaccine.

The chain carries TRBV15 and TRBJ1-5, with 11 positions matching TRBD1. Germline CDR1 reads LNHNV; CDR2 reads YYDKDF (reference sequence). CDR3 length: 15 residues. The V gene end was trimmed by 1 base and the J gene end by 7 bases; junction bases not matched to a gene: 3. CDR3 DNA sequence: TGTGCCACCAGCAGAGGGACAGGGGGCGGGCAGCCCCAGCATTTT. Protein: CATSRGTGGGQPQHF.

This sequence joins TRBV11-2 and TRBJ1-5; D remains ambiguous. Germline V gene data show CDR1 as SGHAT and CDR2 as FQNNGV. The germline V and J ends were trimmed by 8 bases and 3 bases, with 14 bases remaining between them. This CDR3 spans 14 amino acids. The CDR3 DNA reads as TGTGCCAGCCAGGAGGCCGGCCCCAATCAGCCCCAGCATTTT. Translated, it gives CASQEAGPNQPQHF. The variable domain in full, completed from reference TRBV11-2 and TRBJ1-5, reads EAGVAQSPRYKIIEKRQSVAFWCNPISGHATLYWYQQILGQGPKLLIQFQNNGVVDDSQLPKDRFSAERLKGVDSTLKIQPAKLEDSAVYLCASQEAGPNQPQHFGDGTRLSIL.

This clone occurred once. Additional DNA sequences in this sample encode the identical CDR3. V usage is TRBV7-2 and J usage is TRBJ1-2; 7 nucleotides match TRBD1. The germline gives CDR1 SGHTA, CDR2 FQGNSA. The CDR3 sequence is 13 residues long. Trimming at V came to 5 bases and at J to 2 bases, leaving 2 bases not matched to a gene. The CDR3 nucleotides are TGTGCCAGCAGCGCGACAGGGAACTATGGCTACACCTTC. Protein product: CASSATGNYGYTF.

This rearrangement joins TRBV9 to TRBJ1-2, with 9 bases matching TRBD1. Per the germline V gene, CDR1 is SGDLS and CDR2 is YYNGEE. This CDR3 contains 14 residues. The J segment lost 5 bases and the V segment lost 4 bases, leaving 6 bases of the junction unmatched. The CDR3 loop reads CASSTRQGVYGYTF. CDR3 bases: TGTGCCAGCAGCACCAGACAGGGGGTTTATGGCTACACCTTC.

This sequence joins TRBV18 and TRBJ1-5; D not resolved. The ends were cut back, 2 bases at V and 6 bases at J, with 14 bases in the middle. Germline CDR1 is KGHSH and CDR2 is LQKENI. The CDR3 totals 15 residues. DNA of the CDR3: TGTGCCAGCTCACCAGAGCTCCCCGAAGGTCAGCCCCAGCATTTT. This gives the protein CASSPELPEGQPQHF.